This TCR beta chain was captured in a study of cytomegalovirus exposure and HLA in healthy donors. Study-wide points: Reportedly, fewer N-insertions than the approximately 610-donor mean appeared in an Asian-associated ancestry cluster in a later analysis.

This clone occurred a few times. Its antigen is unidentified. The same CDR3 also results from other DNA sequences found in this sample. Sampled while nominally healthy, donors likely had unrecorded immune exposures. Germline CDR1 and CDR2: SGHDT and YYEEEE. V lost 1 base and J 3 bases, leaving 5 bases between the germline ends. The CDR3 extends over 12 amino acids. 13 Jbeta primers and 60 Vbeta primers were used for the PCR. The protocol was immunoSEQ multiplex PCR, while the TCRdb copy is restricted to in-frame clones and leaves out a portion. The profile shows approximately 150,000 clones, around 80% of them singletons.

V is TRBV5-6 and J is TRBJ2-7, with D hard to call. The sequence was collected from a woman aged 18-30 years in good health and CMV-seronegative. Sequences were obtained from PBMCs. CDR3 nucleotide sequence: TGTGCCAGCAGCTTGTCGAGCTACGAGCAGTACTTC. This codes for CASSLSSYEQYF.